The clone carrying this TCR beta chain was detected many times. The CDR3 has 16 amino acids. CDR1 is SGHRS, CDR2 YFSETQ, per germline. V shed 0 bases, J shed 5 bases, and the junction held 8 bases outside the gene matches. With 10-nucleotide random UMIs, 5'RACE was used to make the cDNA. Each CDR3 protein is one row after TCRdb ran MiXCR on the 5' RACE reads. The repertoire holds roughly 90,000 distinct CDR3 sequences, with approximately 4% as singletons. The sample comes from a study of neurological immune-mediated disorders. This chain joins TRBV5-1 and TRBJ2-5, with 9 bases lining up with TRBD1. Sequencing was carried out using PBMCs. This clonotype was obtained from a woman in her forties or fifties with multiple sclerosis. CDR3 region: CASSLGTGVSSETQYF. The CDR3 coding sequence is TGCGCCAGCAGCTTGGGGACAGGGGTCAGTTCGGAGACCCAGTACTTC.